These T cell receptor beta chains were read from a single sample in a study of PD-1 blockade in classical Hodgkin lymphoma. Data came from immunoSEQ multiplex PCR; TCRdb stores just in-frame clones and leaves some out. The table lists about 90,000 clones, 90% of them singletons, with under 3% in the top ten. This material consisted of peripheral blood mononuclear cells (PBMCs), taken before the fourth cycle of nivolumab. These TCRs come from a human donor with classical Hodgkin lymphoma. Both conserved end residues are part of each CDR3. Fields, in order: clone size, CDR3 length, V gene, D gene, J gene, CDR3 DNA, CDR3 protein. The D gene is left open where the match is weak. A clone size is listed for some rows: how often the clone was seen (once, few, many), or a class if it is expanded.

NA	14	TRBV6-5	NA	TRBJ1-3	TGTGCCAGCAGTTACGGGGGACCTGGAAACACCATATATTTT	CASSYGGPGNTIYF
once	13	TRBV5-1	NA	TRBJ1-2	TGCGCCAGCAGCGGGGGCCAGGACTATGGCTACACCTTC	CASSGGQDYGYTF
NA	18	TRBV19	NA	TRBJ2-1	TGTGCCAGTAGTATAAGGGGCCCAGGGCGCGTGGTCGACAATGAGCAGTTCTTC	CASSIRGPGRVVDNEQFF
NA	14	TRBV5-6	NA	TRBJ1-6	TGTGCCAGCAGCTCCGGACAGCCTAATTCACCCCTCCACTTT	CASSSGQPNSPLHF
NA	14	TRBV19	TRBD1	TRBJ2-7	TGTGCCAGTAGTATCTCGACAGGGTACTACGAGCAGTACTTC	CASSISTGYYEQYF
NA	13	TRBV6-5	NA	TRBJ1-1	TGTGCCAGCAGTTATCAAGGGAACACTGAAGCTTTCTTT	CASSYQGNTEAFF
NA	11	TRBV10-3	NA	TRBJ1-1	TGTGCCGTCAAAGGTATTACTGAAGCTTTCTTT	CAVKGITEAFF
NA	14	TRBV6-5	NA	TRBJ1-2	TGTGCCAGCCCTCGGGGGTGGGGGGATTATGGCTACACCTTC	CASPRGWGDYGYTF
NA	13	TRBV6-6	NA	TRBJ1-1	TGTGCCAGCAGTTACAGCCTTAACACTGAAGCTTTCTTT	CASSYSLNTEAFF
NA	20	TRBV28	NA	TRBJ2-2	TGTGCCAGCAGTTTCAAAGGGCTAAGGGTGGCGGCCCTTAACACCGGGGAGCTGTTTTTT	CASSFKGLRVAALNTGELFF
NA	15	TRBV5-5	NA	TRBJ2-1	TGTGCCAGCAGCTCCGGGCAGGCCCCCTACAATGAGCAGTTCTTC	CASSSGQAPYNEQFF
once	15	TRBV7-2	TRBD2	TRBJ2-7	TGTGCCAGCAGCTTATATAGCGGGGACTCCTACGAGCAGTACTTC	CASSLYSGDSYEQYF
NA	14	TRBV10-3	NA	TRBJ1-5	TGTGCCATCAGTGATCCAGGGTTGTATCAGCCCCAGCATTTT	CAISDPGLYQPQHF
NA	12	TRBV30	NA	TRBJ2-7	TGTGCCTGGAGTGCAACGGATTACGAGCAGTACTTC	CAWSATDYEQYF
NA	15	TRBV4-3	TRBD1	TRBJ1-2	TGCGCCAGCAGCCAAGAGTCACAGGGGGATCGGGGCTACACCTTC	CASSQESQGDRGYTF
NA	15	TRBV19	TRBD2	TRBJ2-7	TGTGCCAGTAGTGGGGAAACTAGCGGGGAATACGAGCAGTACTTC	CASSGETSGEYEQYF
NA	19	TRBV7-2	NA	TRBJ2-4	TGTGCCAGCAGCTCCCCTAGTGGCGGTTTATCACTAGCCAAAAACATTCAGTACTTC	CASSSPSGGLSLAKNIQYF
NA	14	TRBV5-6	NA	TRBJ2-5	TGTGCCAGCAGCTTACGAGGGCTCCAAGAGACCCAGTACTTC	CASSLRGLQETQYF
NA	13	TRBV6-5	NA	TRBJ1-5	TGTGCCAGCAGCTTGGATAGCAATCAGCCCCAGCATTTT	CASSLDSNQPQHF
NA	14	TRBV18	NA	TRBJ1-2	TGTGCCAGCTCCCTGGGAGGGATGAACTATGGCTACACCTTC	CASSLGGMNYGYTF
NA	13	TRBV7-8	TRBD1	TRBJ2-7	TGTGCCAGCAGCTTAGGGGACAGGGTCGAGCAGTACTTC	CASSLGDRVEQYF
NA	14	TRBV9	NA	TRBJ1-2	TGTGCCAGCAGCGCCCTAGGTGATGGCTATGGCTACACCTTC	CASSALGDGYGYTF
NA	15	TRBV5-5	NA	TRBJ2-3	TGTGCCAGCAGCGGGGGGTCTCCAAGCACAGATACGCAGTATTTT	CASSGGSPSTDTQYF
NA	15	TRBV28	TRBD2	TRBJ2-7	TGTGCCAGCAGCCGACTAGCGGGGTACTCCTACGAGCAGTACTTC	CASSRLAGYSYEQYF